This T cell receptor beta chain was profiled in a study of CD8 T cell repertoires and HIV-1 epitope variants. The CDR3 runs to 17 residues. CDR1 is LNHNV and CDR2 is YYDKDF in the germline V gene (reference sequence). Trimming removed 3 bases from V and 1 base from J, with 18 bases in between. Points on this clone: As yet, its antigen is unknown.

TCRdb's table, derived via immunoSEQ multiplex PCR, lists solely in-frame clones and lacks some. Found here are around 5,100 clones, more than 60% of them singletons; the top ten hold 45%. The sequencing input was cultured CD8+ T cells derived from PBMCs. The source of this sequence is a male donor with HIV. The chain uses TRBV15 and TRBJ1-2; no firm D call. CDR3 residues: CATSRPYIETNNYGYTF. DNA for the CDR3: TGTGCCACCAGCAGGCCTTATATTGAGACGAATAACTATGGCTACACCTTC. The entire variable domain, with the rest obtained from reference TRBV15 and TRBJ1-2, is as follows: DAMVIQNPRYQVTQFGKPVTLSCSQTLNHNVMYWYQQKSSQAPKLLFHYYDKDFNNEADTPDNFQSRRPNTSFCFLDIRSPGLGDTAMYLCATSRPYIETNNYGYTFGSGTRLTVV.